This T cell receptor beta chain derives from a study of sequential checkpoint blockade in melanoma. V lost 9 bases to trimming and J lost 2 bases, with 11 bases between them. Germline CDR1 is MNHNS and CDR2 is SASEGT. The CDR3 length is 14 residues. Treatment of the sample: randomized to nivolumab then ipilimumab (arm A) or the reverse (arm B). This table comes from immunoSEQ multiplex PCR, and its TCRdb copy is limited to in-frame clones, with some not included. Counted here are 25,000 to 35,000 clones, over 80% occurring once; the ten biggest clones make up less than 20%. The source was CD8+ T cells sorted from blood (inferred from file names), collected from a patient given nivolumab and ipilimumab in sequence. The chain joins TRBV6-1 to TRBJ1-6, with D maybe TRBD1 (6 bases). This receptor was obtained from a human donor with melanoma. For the CDR3, the DNA is TGTGCCAGTAACAGGGACACCTATAATTCACCCCTCCACTTT. Amino acids: CASNRDTYNSPLHF.